This TCR beta chain was recovered during a study of radiation and T cells in renal cell carcinoma. Study results and caveats: Top tumor clonotypes rose in blood 2 weeks post-radiation, then contracted.

Indicated time point: blood 2 weeks post-SBRT. The treatment denotes: 15 Gy SBRT to primary tumor, nephrectomy 4 weeks later. Serial blood draws occurred at baseline and 2 and 4 weeks post-SBRT. The tumor was a clear cell renal cell carcinoma. TCRdb keeps only in-frame clones here, not all; method: immunoSEQ multiplex PCR. Among around 130,000 clones listed, 88% were seen once. Points on this clone: Its antigen is undetermined.

Germline CDR1 reads SGDLS; CDR2 reads YYNGEE. V lost 3 bases to trimming and J lost 11 bases, with 12 bases between them. CDR3 length: 12 amino acids. The V and J genes are TRBV9 and TRBJ2-1; D is possibly TRBD1 or TRBD2 (5 bases each). This clonotype was sampled from a woman in her seventies with renal cell carcinoma. Sequencing was performed on blood, taken from a patient whose treatment included radiotherapy and nephrectomy. The CDR3 protein is CASSEGTLKQFF. CDR3 in DNA: TGTGCCAGCAGCGAGGGGACCCTAAAGCAGTTCTTC.